The next 21 T cell receptor beta chains were all read from a single sample in a study of read filtering for tumor transcriptome and immune sequencing. This library used approximately 0.4 ug RNA and molecular barcoded adaptors spanning alpha/delta and beta/gamma chains. TCRdb re-called the reads with MiXCR, one entry per CDR3 protein. The sample lists tens of thousands of distinct CDR3 sequences, approximately 15% seen once, with about 70% in the top ten. Sequences were obtained from a population of CD138-negative cells sorted from bone marrow. The receptors come from a donor aged 40 or over with multiple myeloma.

This clonotype has just one count. A much bigger clone sits one base away, suggesting this may be a read error. This chain connects TRBV3-1 to TRBJ2-6, with a possible D match to TRBD1 (5 bases). The CDR3 runs 15 residues. Germline-derived CDR1 and CDR2 are LGHDT and YNNKEL (reference sequence). The CDR3 DNA reads as TGTGCCAGCAGCCAAGGCGTAGCTGGGGCCAACGTCCTGGCTTTC. Encoded protein: CASSQGVAGANVLAF.

This clonotype has more than one count but fewer than ten. This chain joins TRBV20-1 and TRBJ1-2, with unresolved D. V was clipped by 6 bases and J by 5 bases, with 13 bases between them. Germline V gene lookup returns CDR1 DFQATT and CDR2 SNEGSKA (reference sequence). The CDR3 covers 12 residues. CDR3: CSASGSAYGYTF. The CDR3 DNA follows: TGCAGTGCCTCCGGGTCCGCTTATGGCTACACCTTC.

Note on this clonotype: It differs at one base from a far larger clone, so likely a read error. V is TRBV11-2 and J is TRBJ2-7; TRBD1 agrees at 7 bases. V was pared by 4 bases and J by 6 bases, with 9 bases of the junction left unmatched. The germline gives CDR1 SGHAT, CDR2 FQNNGV. The CDR3 consists of 14 residues. CDR3 DNA: TGTGCCAGCAGCTCGCCCGGGACAGCCTGCGAGCAGTACTTC. Encoded protein: CASSSPGTACEQYF.

The table lists this clonotype with many counts. The chain links TRBV7-9 to TRBJ2-3; D unclear. The CDR3 runs to 13 residues. Per germline, CDR1 SEHNR and CDR2 FQNEAQ (reference sequence). V lost 6 bases and J 2 bases, leaving 9 bases between the germline ends. The CDR3 DNA sequence: TGTGCCAGCAGTCCGGAAGCCACAGATACGCAGTATTTT. This sequence encodes CASSPEATDTQYF.

This clonotype was counted a few times. The chain uses TRBV28 and TRBJ2-2; D uncertain. Deletions cut 3 bases from V and 6 bases from J, with 5 bases between. The CDR3 spans 12 residues. In germline, CDR1 is MDHEN, CDR2 SYDVKM. The CDR3 sequence is CASSFDSGELFF. DNA for the CDR3: TGTGCCAGCAGTTTTGACTCCGGGGAGCTGTTTTTT.

This clonotype was counted many times. The rearrangement joins TRBV20-1 to TRBJ2-1, with 9 bases identical to TRBD2. CDR3 length: 14 amino acids. Germline CDR1 DFQATT, CDR2 SNEGSKA (reference sequence). V lost 5 bases, J lost 6 bases, and 8 bases stayed unmatched. In nucleotides, the CDR3 is TGCAGTGCTTCTTTAGCGGGAGTGGTCAATGAGCAGTTCTTC. Translated: CSASLAGVVNEQFF.

With regard to this clonotype: With a much larger clone just one base away, this may be a read error. V is TRBV18 and J is TRBJ2-4; maybe TRBD2 (6 bases). Germline lookup yields CDR1 KGHSH and CDR2 LQKENI. The CDR3 contains 12 residues. CDR3 residues: CAGSSMTRIQYF. CDR3 coding DNA: TGTGCCGGCTCATCAATGACTAGGATTCAGTACTTC.

Remarks on this clonotype: Since a much larger clone is just one base distant, this may be a read error. The genes are TRBV5-6 and TRBJ1-2, with TRBD1 matching 7 bases. The CDR3 spans 14 residues. Per the germline V gene, CDR1 is SGHDT and CDR2 is YYEEEE. J gave up 4 bases and V 4 bases, and 7 bases lay outside the gene matches. CDR3 in amino acids: CASSLVDRSYGYTF. CDR3 sequence (DNA): TGTGCCAGCAGCCTTGTGGACAGGAGCTATGGCTACACCTTC.

This clonotype was seen ten or more times. This rearrangement joins TRBV29-1 to TRBJ1-1; 7 bases agree with TRBD1. The CDR3 is 15 amino acids. Trimming at V came to 7 bases and at J to 0 bases, leaving 11 bases not matched to a gene. Germline CDR1 reads SQVTM; CDR2 reads ANQGSEA. The chain's CDR3 is CSDATGVIMNTEAFF. CDR3 DNA: TGCAGCGATGCCACAGGGGTCATAATGAACACTGAAGCTTTCTTT.

This clonotype was recorded at least ten times. V gene TRBV12-3 or TRBV12-4 combines with J gene TRBJ1-5, with 7 nucleotides matching TRBD1. The CDR3 runs 13 residues. The ends lost 10 bases at V and 5 bases at J; junction bases unmatched: 8. CDR3 bases: TGTGCCATCGCCAGGGGGGACGATCAGCCCCAGCATTTT. It codes for CAIARGDDQPQHF.

This clonotype has a count of ten or more. The chain combines TRBV28 with TRBJ2-1, with 12 positions matching TRBD2. V shed 6 bases and J 9 bases; nucleotides not matched to a gene: 6. The CDR3 is made up of 14 amino acids. Germline V CDR1 and CDR2: MDHEN, SYDVKM. This CDR3 reads CASRTSGRYGEQFF. CDR3 coding DNA: TGTGCCAGCAGGACTAGCGGGAGATACGGTGAGCAGTTCTTC.

This clonotype was seen repeatedly, ten times or more. The chain carries TRBV11-2 and TRBJ1-1; D remains ambiguous. The CDR3 runs 13 residues. Germline V gene lookup returns CDR1 SGHAT and CDR2 FQNNGV. V lost 2 bases and J 7 bases, leaving 11 bases between the germline ends. CDR3 sequence (DNA): TGTGCCAGCAGCTTAATGGTCGGCAGTGAAGCTTTCTTT. Residues: CASSLMVGSEAFF.

The chain employs TRBV20-1 and TRBJ2-1; 8 bases match TRBD1. The V segment lost 6 bases and the J segment 7 bases; nucleotides outside the gene matches: 11. Germline loops: CDR1 DFQATT, CDR2 SNEGSKA (reference sequence). The length of the CDR3 is 14 residues. CDR3 nucleotide sequence: TGCAGTGCCCTGCAGGGGGCTGGTGTGAATGAGCAGTTCTTC. Its translation is CSALQGAGVNEQFF.

This clonotype was picked up many times. The J gene is TRBJ2-1, the V gene TRBV6-4; TRBD1 matches 12 bases. This CDR3 contains 15 residues. Germline CDR1 is MRHNA and CDR2 is SNTAGT. The J segment lost 8 bases and the V segment lost 6 bases, leaving 8 bases of the junction unmatched. The CDR3 sequence is CASSAGTGGKDEQFF. The CDR3 DNA reads TGTGCCAGCAGCGCGGGGACAGGGGGCAAGGATGAGCAGTTCTTC.

This clonotype was found many times. The rearrangement links TRBV7-9 to TRBJ1-1, with a possible D match to TRBD1 (5 bases). The CDR3 runs 15 residues. V was pared by 3 bases and J by 5 bases, with 16 bases between. Germline CDR1 and CDR2: SEHNR and FQNEAQ (reference sequence). CDR3 sequence reads: CASSLRDLAFTEAFF. The DNA for the CDR3 is TGTGCCAGCAGCTTGAGGGACTTAGCGTTTACTGAAGCTTTCTTT.

This chain joins TRBV20-1 and TRBJ2-5; 10 bases are shared with TRBD1. Germline CDR1 is DFQATT and CDR2 is SNEGSKA (reference sequence). V lost 3 bases, J lost 7 bases, and 11 bases stayed unmatched. This CDR3 region has 15 residues. CDR3 sequence (DNA): TGCAGTGCTAGTGACAGGGGGCGAGGTCAGGGGACCCAGTACTTC. This sequence encodes CSASDRGRGQGTQYF.

The chain combines TRBV7-9 with TRBJ2-7; TRBD1 might be the D (5 bases). The CDR3 totals 11 residues. CDR1 is SEHNR, CDR2 FQNEAQ, per germline (reference sequence). Trimming left V 5 bases short and J 6 bases short, with 8 bases between. The CDR3 is CASSLRAEQYF. The CDR3 DNA reads as TGTGCCAGCAGCCTCAGGGCCGAGCAGTACTTC.

This clonotype appeared many times. The V call is TRBV5-1, the J call TRBJ2-1; no reliable D call. The germline gives CDR1 SGHRS, CDR2 YFSETQ. CDR3 size: 13 residues. V gave up 1 base and J gave up 6 bases, with 8 bases separating them. In DNA form, the CDR3 reads TGCGCCAGCAGCTTGACGATTCTCAATGAGCAGTTCTTC. It translates to CASSLTILNEQFF.

The sample holds many counts of this clonotype. This chain links TRBV7-9 with TRBJ2-6, with 7 bases lining up with TRBD1. There are 15 residues in the CDR3. V was clipped by 6 bases and J by 2 bases; unmatched bases: 4. Germline-derived CDR1 and CDR2 are SEHNR and FQNEAQ (reference sequence). The CDR3 bases are TGTGCCAGCAGTCGACAGGGCACTGGGGCCAACGTCCTGACTTTC. Protein sequence: CASSRQGTGANVLTF.

This clonotype showed up just a few times. The chain carries TRBV6-2 or TRBV6-3 and TRBJ1-2, with a tentative D call TRBD1 (6 bases). This CDR3 is 16 amino acids long. Germline lookup yields CDR1 MNHEY and CDR2 SVGEGT. Trimming stripped 6 bases from V and 7 bases from J, with 24 bases between. CDR3 in amino acids: CASSLLRTAEMPGYTF. The CDR3 DNA reads as TGTGCCAGCAGCCTCTTAAGGACAGCAGAGATGCCTGGCTACACCTTC.

This clonotype has a count of ten or more. V is TRBV12-3 or TRBV12-4 and J is TRBJ1-1, with D unresolved. The ends were cut back, 5 bases at V and 0 bases at J, with 7 bases in the middle. The CDR3 contains 13 residues. CDR3 DNA sequence: TGTGCCAGCAGTCCCCGAATGAACACTGAAGCTTTCTTT. Translated, it gives CASSPRMNTEAFF.